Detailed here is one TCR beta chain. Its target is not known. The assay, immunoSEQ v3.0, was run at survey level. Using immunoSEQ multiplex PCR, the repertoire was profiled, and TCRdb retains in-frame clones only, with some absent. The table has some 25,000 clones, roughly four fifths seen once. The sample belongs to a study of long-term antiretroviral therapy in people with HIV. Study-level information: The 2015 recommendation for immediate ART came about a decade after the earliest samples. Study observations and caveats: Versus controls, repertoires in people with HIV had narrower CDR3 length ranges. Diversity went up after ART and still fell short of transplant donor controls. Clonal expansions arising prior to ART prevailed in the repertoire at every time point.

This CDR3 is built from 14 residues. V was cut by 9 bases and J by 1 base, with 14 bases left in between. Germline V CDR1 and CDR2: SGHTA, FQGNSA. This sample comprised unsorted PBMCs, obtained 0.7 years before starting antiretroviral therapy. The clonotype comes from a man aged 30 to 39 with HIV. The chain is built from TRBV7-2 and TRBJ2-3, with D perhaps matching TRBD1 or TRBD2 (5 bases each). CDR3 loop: CASTGWGRTDTQYF. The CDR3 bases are TGTGCCAGTACGGGGTGGGGCCGCACAGATACGCAGTATTTT.